The T cell receptor beta chain under discussion was sequenced for a study of human T cells and chemical hapten exposure. Time point here: patch test 1, 2 weeks after DPC sensitization. Regarding treatment: therapeutic diphenylcyclopropenone sensitization with weekly scalp DPC. Extraction yielded total RNA from whole blood (unfractionated). This clonotype came up a few times. Germline CDR1 is SGHTA and CDR2 is FQGNSA. The CDR3 sequence is 16 residues long. Deletions cut 4 bases from V and 7 bases from J, with 19 bases between. MiXCR was run by TCRdb on the RACE reads, yielding one entry per CDR3 protein. The data show about 34,000 distinct CDR3 sequences, just under 6.5% seen once.

The sample consisted of whole blood, taken in connection with sensitization to the hapten diphenylcyclopropenone (DPC). The receptor comes from a woman aged 30 to 39 with alopecia areata. Some clones in this sample may be carry-over from other donors' samples. The chain recombines TRBV7-2 with TRBJ2-2, with a tentative D call TRBD1 (5 bases). The CDR3 DNA is TGTGCCAGCAGCTCGCGACTGGGGCAGGGCGGCGGGGAGCTGTTTTTT. Amino acid sequence: CASSSRLGQGGGELFF. Drawing the rest from reference TRBV7-2 and TRBJ2-2, the complete variable domain is GAGVSQSPSNKVTEKGKDVELRCDPISGHTALYWYRQSLGQGLEFLIYFQGNSAPDKSGLPSDRFSAERTGGSVSTLTIQRTQQEDSAVYLCASSSRLGQGGGELFFGEGSRLTVL.